This T cell receptor beta chain derives from a study of OX40 agonist ivuxolimab in advanced cancers. On the study more broadly: Partial responses were achieved by three patients, of whom one had hepatocellular carcinoma and two had cutaneous melanoma.

The CDR3 consists of 15 residues. In germline, CDR1 is MDHEN, CDR2 SYDVKM. With V trimmed by 5 bases and J by 1 base, 4 bases remained unmatched. In the case of this clone: What it binds is unknown.

Here immunoSEQ multiplex PCR was the method, and the copy in TCRdb shows in-frame clones only, minus some. The sample has about 86,000 clones, about 94% seen once. Findings and caveats of the study: Clonal expansion was seen in CD4+ and CD8+ blood T cells by week 6 at 0.1 to 3.0 mg/kg. Also showing low normalized T-cell clonal expansion were some of the nonresponders.

The rearrangement joins TRBV28 to TRBJ2-2; 7 bases align to TRBD1. The sample was CD4+ or CD8+ T cells sorted from blood, taken in a trial of the OX40 agonist ivuxolimab. This receptor was identified in an adult with an advanced solid tumor such as melanoma, head and neck, liver or kidney cancer. The CDR3 sequence is CASSPWTGNTGELFF. The CDR3 DNA reads as TGTGCCAGCAGTCCGTGGACAGGGAACACCGGGGAGCTGTTTTTT.